Each of the 22 T cell receptor beta chains below was sequenced from the same sample in a study of OX40 agonist ivuxolimab in advanced cancers. The table came from immunoSEQ multiplex PCR; TCRdb's copy has only in-frame clones and leaves some out. The data contain approximately 46,000 clones, about 87% of them singletons. The sample was CD4+ or CD8+ T cells sorted from blood, taken in a trial of the OX40 agonist ivuxolimab. These receptors all stem from an adult with an advanced solid tumor such as melanoma, head and neck, liver or kidney cancer.

Here the CDR3 DNA reads TGTGCCAGCGCCCCGACAGGCTTCCAAGAGACCCAGTACTTC. The encoded protein is CASAPTGFQETQYF. The rearrangement joins TRBV13 to TRBJ2-5; perhaps TRBD1 as D (6 bases). The V end was cut by 8 bases, the J end by 1 base, with 14 bases between. This CDR3 contains 14 residues. The V gene's germline CDR1 is PRHDT and CDR2 FYEKMQ (reference sequence). The full variable domain, its missing parts supplied by reference TRBV13 and TRBJ2-5, is AAGVIQSPRHLIKEKRETATLKCYPIPRHDTVYWYQQGPGQDPQFLISFYEKMQSDKGSIPDRFSAQQFSDYHSELNMSSLELGDSALYFCASAPTGFQETQYFGPGTRLLVL.

This chain connects TRBV5-4 to TRBJ1-6; 7 bases match TRBD1. The CDR3 runs 15 residues. Germline CDR1 reads SGHNT; CDR2 reads YYREEE (reference sequence). V lost 1 base, J lost 14 bases, and 12 bases stayed unmatched. CDR3 region: CASSLTGARRETLHF. The CDR3 region has the DNA TGTGCCAGCAGCTTGACAGGGGCCCGCCGGGAGACCCTCCACTTT.

This chain connects TRBV11-2 to TRBJ1-5, with D possibly matching TRBD1 (6 bases). CDR1 SGHAT and CDR2 FQNNGV come from the germline V gene. Trimming pared 0 bases from V and 3 bases from J, leaving 9 bases between. The CDR3 spans 15 residues. DNA of the CDR3: TGTGCCAGCAGCTTAGAAGGGACACTCAATCAGCCCCAGCATTTT. Its protein product is CASSLEGTLNQPQHF.

This clone was detected a few times. The rearrangement links TRBV7-9 to TRBJ1-2; D remains unclear. The CDR3 spans 13 residues. Germline CDR1 and CDR2: SEHNR and FQNEAQ (reference sequence). The V and J ends lost 2 bases and 6 bases respectively, with 10 bases between them. The DNA for the CDR3 is TGTGCCAGCAGCTTATCGGGCCTCGATGGCTACACCTTC. It yields the protein CASSLSGLDGYTF. The full variable domain, rest sourced from reference TRBV7-9 and TRBJ1-2, is DTGVSQNPRHKITKRGQNVTFRCDPISEHNRLYWYRQTLGQGPEFLTYFQNEAQLEKSRLLSDRFSAERPKGSFSTLEIQRTEQGDSAMYLCASSLSGLDGYTFGSGTRLTVV.

This chain connects TRBV7-2 to TRBJ1-2, with D uncertain. V was trimmed by 4 bases and J by 0 bases, leaving 3 bases between them. This CDR3 has 12 amino acids. The germline gives CDR1 SGHTA, CDR2 FQGNSA. In nucleotides, the CDR3 is TGTGCCAGCAGCTCTTCTAACTATGGCTACACCTTC. This gives the protein CASSSSNYGYTF.

The chain recombines TRBV28 with TRBJ1-1; D might be TRBD1 (5 bases). The CDR3 extends over 14 amino acids. Trimming shortened V by 6 bases and J by 6 bases, and 17 bases separated the two germline ends. Germline V gives CDR1 MDHEN, CDR2 SYDVKM. The CDR3 sequence is CASSPPPGPPEAFF. As DNA, the CDR3 is TGTGCCAGCAGCCCCCCCCCAGGGCCCCCTGAAGCTTTCTTT.

V gene TRBV5-1 combines with J gene TRBJ2-3; tentatively, D is TRBD1 or TRBD2 (5 bases each). Germline CDR1 is SGHRS and CDR2 is YFSETQ. This CDR3 has 15 amino acids. Trimming removed 2 bases at V and 0 bases at J, with 10 bases between. The CDR3 protein is CASSLYGDSTDTQYF. CDR3 bases: TGCGCCAGCAGCTTATACGGGGACAGCACAGATACGCAGTATTTT.

This rearrangement joins TRBV27 to TRBJ2-1, with a weak D call TRBD2 (5 bases). Germline values: CDR1 MNHEY, CDR2 SMNVEV (reference sequence). V lost 4 bases, J lost 2 bases, and 6 bases lay in between. There are 13 residues in the CDR3. CDR3 loop: CASSYGAYNEQFF. The CDR3 DNA reads TGTGCCAGCAGTTACGGGGCCTACAATGAGCAGTTCTTC.

The V gene is TRBV5-1, the J gene TRBJ2-7, with TRBD1 matching 7 bases. V lost 3 bases and J lost 4; bases outside the gene matches: 4. Germline loops: CDR1 SGHRS, CDR2 YFSETQ. This CDR3 spans 13 amino acids. The CDR3: CASSSKDRYEQYF. CDR3 bases: TGCGCCAGCAGCTCGAAGGACAGGTACGAGCAGTACTTC.

This clone was detected only a few times. This chain uses TRBV5-1 with TRBJ2-3, with TRBD2 matching 7 bases. The CDR3 sequence is 16 residues long. Germline assignment: CDR1 SGHRS and CDR2 YFSETQ. V shed 0 bases, J shed 4 bases, and the junction held 8 bases outside the gene matches. In nucleotides, the CDR3 is TGCGCCAGCAGCTTGGTAGCGACTAGCTTAGCAGATACGCAGTATTTT. Its protein is CASSLVATSLADTQYF.

The chain recombines TRBV6-5 with TRBJ2-1; TRBD2 might be the D (5 bases). Germline CDR1 MNHEY, CDR2 SVGAGI. The CDR3 spans 12 residues. Trimming left V 11 bases short and J 6 bases short, with 14 bases between. CDR3 bases: TGTGCCTCGGGGTACAGCCGCAATGAGCAGTTCTTC. It translates to CASGYSRNEQFF.

The chain is built from TRBV7-2 and TRBJ1-6; TRBD1 matches 7 bases. V dropped 6 bases and J dropped 6; count of bases not matched to a gene: 8. Germline-derived CDR1 and CDR2 are SGHTA and FQGNSA. The CDR3 runs to 15 residues. DNA of the CDR3: TGTGCCAGCAGTGACAGGGTTTTGGGTAATTCACCCCTCCACTTT. It yields the protein CASSDRVLGNSPLHF.

This clone was seen just once. V and J are TRBV6-5 and TRBJ2-7, with D possibly TRBD2 on 5 matching bases. The CDR3 sequence is 14 residues long. Germline CDR1 is MNHEY and CDR2 is SVGAGI. V was pared by 1 base and J by 2 bases, with 9 bases between. CDR3 in DNA: TGTGCCAGCAGTTACTATGGCGGGCCCTACGAGCAGTACTTC. Protein: CASSYYGGPYEQYF.

The chain employs TRBV28 and TRBJ2-7, with no clear D. V was cut by 5 bases and J by 5 bases, with 13 bases left in between. CDR1 is MDHEN and CDR2 is SYDVKM in the germline V gene. This CDR3 comprises 13 residues. The CDR3 sequence: CASSVGPGNEQYF. The CDR3 DNA reads as TGTGCCAGCAGTGTCGGGCCCGGCAACGAGCAGTACTTC.

V is TRBV28 and J is TRBJ2-3, with 11 bases that match TRBD1. The ends lost 5 bases at V and 6 bases at J; junction bases unmatched: 34. Looked up from germline, CDR1 is MDHEN and CDR2 is SYDVKM. The CDR3 contains 24 residues. The CDR3 protein is CASSPTWTGGASGNRDQRTDTQYF. CDR3 bases: TGTGCCAGCAGTCCTACTTGGACAGGGGGCGCGAGTGGCAATCGGGACCAAAGGACCGATACGCAGTATTTT.

The chain has TRBV4-1 and TRBJ2-4; D might be TRBD2 (5 bases). V gave up 1 base and J gave up 1 base, with 14 bases separating them. Germline loops: CDR1 MGHRA, CDR2 YSYEKL. This CDR3 is 17 amino acids long. CDR3 coding DNA: TGCGCCAGCAGCCAAGGTCCCCTAGCCACGGCCAAAAACATTCAGTACTTC. Encoded protein: CASSQGPLATAKNIQYF.

This clone is deemed medium-sized. The J gene is TRBJ1-1, the V gene TRBV4-1; tentative D call: TRBD1 (5 bases). The germline V and J ends were trimmed by 1 base and 0 bases, with 12 bases remaining between them. Germline V gene lookup returns CDR1 MGHRA and CDR2 YSYEKL. The CDR3 length is 16 residues. CDR3 in amino acids: CASSQAQGGMNTEAFF. CDR3 nucleotides: TGCGCCAGCAGCCAAGCGCAGGGAGGGATGAACACTGAAGCTTTCTTT.

The chain employs TRBV5-1 and TRBJ1-2; D call uncertain. Trimming removed 7 bases from V and 5 bases from J, with 18 bases in between. Germline loops: CDR1 SGHRS, CDR2 YFSETQ. The length of the CDR3 is 14 residues. CDR3: CASGPGPTRYGYTF. The CDR3 DNA reads as TGCGCCAGCGGGCCGGGCCCAACCCGTTATGGCTACACCTTC.

This chain connects TRBV30 to TRBJ2-7; D unclear. Trimming took 4 bases from V and 7 from J, leaving 17 bases between them. In germline, CDR1 is GTSNPN, CDR2 SVGIG (reference sequence). The length of the CDR3 is 13 residues. The CDR3 is CAWNRTPVGEQYF. CDR3 in DNA: TGTGCCTGGAACCGGACCCCCGTCGGGGAGCAGTACTTC. The entire variable domain, with the rest obtained from reference TRBV30 and TRBJ2-7, is as follows: SQTIHQWPATLVQPVGSPLSLECTVEGTSNPNLYWYRQAAGRGLQLLFYSVGIGQISSEVPQNLSASRPQDRQFILSSKKLLLSDSGFYLCAWNRTPVGEQYFGPGTRLTVT.

V is TRBV4-1 and J is TRBJ1-1; D is unclear. V lost 3 bases, J lost 1 base, and 12 bases lay in between. Germline-derived CDR1 and CDR2 are MGHRA and YSYEKL. The CDR3 runs 15 residues. CDR3 protein: CASSHSPITNTEAFF. DNA of the CDR3: TGCGCCAGCAGCCACTCCCCTATAACGAACACTGAAGCTTTCTTT.

The chain links TRBV6-6 to TRBJ1-5; D is uncertain. This CDR3 comprises 13 residues. In germline, CDR1 is MNHNY, CDR2 SVGAGI (reference sequence). Trimming cost V 5 bases and J 0 bases, with 5 bases left between them. The CDR3 DNA is TGTGCCAGCAGTCCGAATAGCAATCAGCCCCAGCATTTT. It encodes CASSPNSNQPQHF.

J is TRBJ1-3 and V is TRBV28, with D hard to call. V lost 7 bases to trimming and J lost 3 bases, with 19 bases between them. The CDR3 has 16 residues. Germline V gene sequence: CDR1 MDHEN, CDR2 SYDVKM. The CDR3 DNA reads as TGTGCCAGCATTCGCTCCCGAACGCTGTATGGAAACACCATATATTTT. Translation gives CASIRSRTLYGNTIYF.